This TCR beta chain appears in the sequencing data of a study of blood T cells in healthy people across ages. Study-level information: About one barcoded beta molecule per two T cells was the capture yield of template switching.

Turning to this clonotype: Its antigen is undetermined.

Findings of the study overall: TCR beta diversity tracked closely with naive T cell percentage.

It was with a sample-barcoded 5' primer and a J-beta primer mix that a second PCR of about 6 to 12 cycles was run. TCRdb re-called the 5' RACE reads through MiXCR, storing one row per CDR3 protein. The sample carries about 680,000 distinct CDR3 sequences, roughly 49% recorded once. The TCR was taken from a woman in her sixties or seventies in good health. Sequenced: blood.

The CDR3, as DNA: TGTGCCAGCAGACAACCGAAGACTTCGACCTATGGCTACACCTTC. Translating gives CASRQPKTSTYGYTF. V is TRBV11-2 and J is TRBJ1-2; D unclear. Trimming left V 6 bases short and J 4 bases short, with 18 bases between. The CDR3 runs to 15 residues. The germline CDR1 and CDR2 sequences are SGHAT and FQNNGV.